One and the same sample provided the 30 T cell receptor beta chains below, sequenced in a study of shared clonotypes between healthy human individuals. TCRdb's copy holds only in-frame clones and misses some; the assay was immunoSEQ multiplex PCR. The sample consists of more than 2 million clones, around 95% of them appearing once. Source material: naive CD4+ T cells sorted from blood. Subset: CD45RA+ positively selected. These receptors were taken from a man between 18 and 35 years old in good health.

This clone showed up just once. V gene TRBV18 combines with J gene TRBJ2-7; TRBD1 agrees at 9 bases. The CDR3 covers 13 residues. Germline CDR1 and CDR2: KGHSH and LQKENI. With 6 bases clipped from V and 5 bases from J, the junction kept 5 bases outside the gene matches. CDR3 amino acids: CASSGTGSHEQYF. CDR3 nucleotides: TGTGCCAGCTCCGGGACAGGGTCCCACGAGCAGTACTTC.

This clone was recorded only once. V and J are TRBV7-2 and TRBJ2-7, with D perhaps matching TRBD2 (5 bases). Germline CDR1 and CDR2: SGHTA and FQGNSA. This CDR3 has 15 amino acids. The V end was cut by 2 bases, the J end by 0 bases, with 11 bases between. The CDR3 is CASSLRELPSYEQYF. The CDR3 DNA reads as TGTGCCAGCAGCTTAAGGGAGTTACCCTCCTACGAGCAGTACTTC. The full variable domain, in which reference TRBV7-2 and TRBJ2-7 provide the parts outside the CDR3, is GAGVSQSPSNKVTEKGKDVELRCDPISGHTALYWYRQSLGQGLEFLIYFQGNSAPDKSGLPSDRFSAERTGGSVSTLTIQRTQQEDSAVYLCASSLRELPSYEQYFGPGTRLTVT.

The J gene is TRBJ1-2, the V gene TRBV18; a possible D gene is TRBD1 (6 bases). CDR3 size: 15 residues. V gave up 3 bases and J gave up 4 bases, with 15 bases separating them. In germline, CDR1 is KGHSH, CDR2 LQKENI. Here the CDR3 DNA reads TGTGCCAGCTCACCGCGAGACAGGATCTCCTATGGCTACACCTTC. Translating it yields CASSPRDRISYGYTF.

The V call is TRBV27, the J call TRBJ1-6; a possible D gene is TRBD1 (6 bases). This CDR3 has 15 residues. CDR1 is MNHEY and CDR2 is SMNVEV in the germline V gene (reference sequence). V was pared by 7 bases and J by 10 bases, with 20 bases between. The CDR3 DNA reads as TGTGCCAGCAAAAGGGGACGGGACATGGGGTCACCCCTCCACTTT. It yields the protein CASKRGRDMGSPLHF.

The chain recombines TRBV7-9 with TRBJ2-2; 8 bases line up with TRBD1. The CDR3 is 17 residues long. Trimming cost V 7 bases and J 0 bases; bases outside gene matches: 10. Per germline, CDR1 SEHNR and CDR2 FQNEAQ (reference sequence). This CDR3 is CASNTPGGFPNTGELFF. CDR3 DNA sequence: TGTGCCAGCAACACACCAGGGGGCTTTCCGAACACCGGGGAGCTGTTTTTT.

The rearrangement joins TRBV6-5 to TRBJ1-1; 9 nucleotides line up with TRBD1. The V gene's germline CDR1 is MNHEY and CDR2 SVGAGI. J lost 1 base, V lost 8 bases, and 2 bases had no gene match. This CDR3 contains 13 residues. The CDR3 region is CASGGQGNTEAFF. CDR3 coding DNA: TGTGCCAGCGGGGGACAGGGGAACACTGAAGCTTTCTTT.

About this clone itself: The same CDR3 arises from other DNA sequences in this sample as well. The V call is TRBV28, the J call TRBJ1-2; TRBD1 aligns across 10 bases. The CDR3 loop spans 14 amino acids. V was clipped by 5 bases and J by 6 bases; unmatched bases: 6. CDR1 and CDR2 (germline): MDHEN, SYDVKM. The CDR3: CASSPSDRGHGYTF. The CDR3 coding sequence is TGTGCCAGCAGTCCAAGCGACAGGGGGCATGGCTACACCTTC.

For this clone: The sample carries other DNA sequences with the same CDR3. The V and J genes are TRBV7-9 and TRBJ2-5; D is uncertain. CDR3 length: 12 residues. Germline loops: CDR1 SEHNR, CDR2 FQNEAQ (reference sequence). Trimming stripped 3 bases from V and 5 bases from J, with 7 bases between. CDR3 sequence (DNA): TGTGCCAGCAGCTTGGGCCCGGAGACCCAGTACTTC. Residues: CASSLGPETQYF.

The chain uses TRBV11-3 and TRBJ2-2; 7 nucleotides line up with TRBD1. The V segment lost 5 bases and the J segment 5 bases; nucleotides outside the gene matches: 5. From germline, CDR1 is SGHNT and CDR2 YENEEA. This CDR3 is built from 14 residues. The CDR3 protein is CASSMTGLTGELFF. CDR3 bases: TGTGCCAGCAGCATGACAGGGTTGACCGGGGAGCTGTTTTTT.

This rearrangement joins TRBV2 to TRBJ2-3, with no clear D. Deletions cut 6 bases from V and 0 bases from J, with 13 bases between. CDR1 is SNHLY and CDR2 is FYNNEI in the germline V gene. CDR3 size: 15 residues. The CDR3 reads CASRQNPISTDTQYF. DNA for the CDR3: TGTGCCAGCAGGCAGAACCCCATCAGCACAGATACGCAGTATTTT.

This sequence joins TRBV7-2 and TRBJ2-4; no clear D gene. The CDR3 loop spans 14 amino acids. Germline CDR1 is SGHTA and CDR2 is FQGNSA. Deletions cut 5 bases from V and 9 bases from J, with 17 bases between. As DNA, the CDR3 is TGTGCCAGCAGCCTTGGTCAGTTCCCGGGCATTCAGTACTTC. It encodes CASSLGQFPGIQYF.

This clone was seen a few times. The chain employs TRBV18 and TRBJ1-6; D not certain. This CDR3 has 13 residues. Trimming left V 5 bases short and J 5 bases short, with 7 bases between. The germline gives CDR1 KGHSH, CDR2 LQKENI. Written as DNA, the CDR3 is TGTGCCAGCTCAGCCTTGGATAATTCACCCCTCCACTTT. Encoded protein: CASSALDNSPLHF.

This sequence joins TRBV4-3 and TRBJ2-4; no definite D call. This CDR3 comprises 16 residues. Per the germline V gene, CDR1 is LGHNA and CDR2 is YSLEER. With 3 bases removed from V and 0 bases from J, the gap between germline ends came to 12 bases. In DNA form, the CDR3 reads TGCGCCAGCAGCCAGGAATTTGAATTAGCCAAAAACATTCAGTACTTC. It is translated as CASSQEFELAKNIQYF.

The CDR3 loop reads CASSPRGEGYTF. The CDR3 DNA reads TGCGCCAGCAGCCCACGGGGGGAGGGCTACACCTTC. This sequence joins TRBV5-1 and TRBJ1-2; D may be TRBD1 (5 bases). The V gene's germline CDR1 is SGHRS and CDR2 YFSETQ. V lost 4 bases, J lost 8 bases, and 12 bases lay in between. The CDR3 loop spans 12 amino acids.

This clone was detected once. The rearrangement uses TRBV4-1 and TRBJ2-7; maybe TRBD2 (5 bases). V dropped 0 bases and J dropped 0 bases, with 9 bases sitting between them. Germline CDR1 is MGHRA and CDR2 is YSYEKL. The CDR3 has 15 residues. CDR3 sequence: CASSQDTDFSYEQYF. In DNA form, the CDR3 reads TGCGCCAGCAGCCAAGATACGGACTTCTCCTACGAGCAGTACTTC.

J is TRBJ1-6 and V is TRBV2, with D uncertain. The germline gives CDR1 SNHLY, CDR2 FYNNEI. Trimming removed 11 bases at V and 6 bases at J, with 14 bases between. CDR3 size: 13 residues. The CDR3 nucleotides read TGTGCCCTCTGGAGCAGGATTAATTCACCCCTCCACTTT. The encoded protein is CALWSRINSPLHF.

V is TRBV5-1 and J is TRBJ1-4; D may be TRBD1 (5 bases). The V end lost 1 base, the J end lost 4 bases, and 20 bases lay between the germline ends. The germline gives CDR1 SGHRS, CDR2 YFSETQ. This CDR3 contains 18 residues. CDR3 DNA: TGCGCCAGCAGCTTGAACGCGGCAGGGATGGGGGGTAATGAAAAACTGTTTTTT. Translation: CASSLNAAGMGGNEKLFF.

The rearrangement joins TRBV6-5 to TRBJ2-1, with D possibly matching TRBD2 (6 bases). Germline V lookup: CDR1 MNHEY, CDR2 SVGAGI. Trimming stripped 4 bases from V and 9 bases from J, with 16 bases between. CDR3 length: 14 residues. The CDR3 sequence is CASSLLVGEVEQFF. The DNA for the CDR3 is TGTGCCAGCAGTTTGTTGGTGGGGGAGGTTGAGCAGTTCTTC.

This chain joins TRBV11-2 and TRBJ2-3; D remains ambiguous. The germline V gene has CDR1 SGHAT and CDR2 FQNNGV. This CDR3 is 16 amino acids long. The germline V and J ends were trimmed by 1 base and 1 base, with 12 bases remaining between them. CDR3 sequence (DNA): TGTGCCAGCAGCTTAGGGGCGCCTCCCCGCACAGATACGCAGTATTTT. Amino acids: CASSLGAPPRTDTQYF.

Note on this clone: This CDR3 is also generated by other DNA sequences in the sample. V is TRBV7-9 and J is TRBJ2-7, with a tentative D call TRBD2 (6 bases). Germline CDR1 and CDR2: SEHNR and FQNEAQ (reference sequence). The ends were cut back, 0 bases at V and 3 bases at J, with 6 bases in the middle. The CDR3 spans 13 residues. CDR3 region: CASSLAGGYEQYF. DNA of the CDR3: TGTGCCAGCAGCTTAGCGGGGGGCTACGAGCAGTACTTC.

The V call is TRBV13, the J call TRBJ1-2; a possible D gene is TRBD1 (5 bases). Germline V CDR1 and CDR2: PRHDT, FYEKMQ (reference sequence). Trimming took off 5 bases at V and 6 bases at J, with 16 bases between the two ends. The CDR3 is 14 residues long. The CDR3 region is CASSPSSRGDGYTF. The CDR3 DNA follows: TGTGCCAGCAGCCCAAGCTCTCGGGGGGATGGCTACACCTTC.

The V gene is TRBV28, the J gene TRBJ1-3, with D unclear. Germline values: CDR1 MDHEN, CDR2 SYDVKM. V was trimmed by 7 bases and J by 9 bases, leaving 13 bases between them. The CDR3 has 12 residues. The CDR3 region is CASTTGSTTIYF. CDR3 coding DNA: TGTGCCAGCACCACGGGCAGTACCACCATATATTTT.

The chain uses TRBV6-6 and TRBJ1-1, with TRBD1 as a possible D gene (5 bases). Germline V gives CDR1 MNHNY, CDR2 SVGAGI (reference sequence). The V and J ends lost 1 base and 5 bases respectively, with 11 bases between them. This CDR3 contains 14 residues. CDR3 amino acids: CASSYFSGGTEAFF. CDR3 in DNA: TGTGCCAGCAGTTACTTTTCCGGGGGAACTGAAGCTTTCTTT.

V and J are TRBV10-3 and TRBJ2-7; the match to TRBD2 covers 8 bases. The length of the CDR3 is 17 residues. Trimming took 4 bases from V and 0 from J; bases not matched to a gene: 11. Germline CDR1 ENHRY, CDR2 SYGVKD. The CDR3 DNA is TGTGCCATCAGTGGGGAGTCTAGGACTAGCAGCTCCTACGAGCAGTACTTC. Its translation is CAISGESRTSSSYEQYF.

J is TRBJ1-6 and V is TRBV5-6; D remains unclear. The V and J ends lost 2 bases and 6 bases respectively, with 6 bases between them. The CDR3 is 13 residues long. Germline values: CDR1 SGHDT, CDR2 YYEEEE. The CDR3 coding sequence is TGTGCCAGCAGCTTAGAACCTAATTCACCCCTCCACTTT. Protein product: CASSLEPNSPLHF.

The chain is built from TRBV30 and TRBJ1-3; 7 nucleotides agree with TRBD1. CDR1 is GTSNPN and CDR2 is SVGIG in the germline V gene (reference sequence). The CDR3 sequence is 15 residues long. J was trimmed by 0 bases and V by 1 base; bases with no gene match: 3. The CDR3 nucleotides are TGTGCCTGGAGTGGAAAGGGGGCCTCTGGAAACACCATATATTTT. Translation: CAWSGKGASGNTIYF.

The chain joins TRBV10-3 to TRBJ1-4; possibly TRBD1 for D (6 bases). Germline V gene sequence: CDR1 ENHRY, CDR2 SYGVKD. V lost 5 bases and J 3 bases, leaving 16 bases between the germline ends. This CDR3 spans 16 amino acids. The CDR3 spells CAISSGTPVANEKLFF. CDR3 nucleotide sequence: TGTGCCATCAGTAGTGGGACACCTGTCGCTAATGAAAAACTGTTTTTT.

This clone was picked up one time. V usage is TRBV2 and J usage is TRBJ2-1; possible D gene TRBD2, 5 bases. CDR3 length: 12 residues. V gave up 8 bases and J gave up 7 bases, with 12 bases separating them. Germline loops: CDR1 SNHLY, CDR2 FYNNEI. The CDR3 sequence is CASRSLANEQFF. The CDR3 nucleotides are TGTGCCAGCCGTAGTCTAGCAAATGAGCAGTTCTTC. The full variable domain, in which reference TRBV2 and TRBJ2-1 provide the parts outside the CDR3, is EPEVTQTPSHQVTQMGQEVILRCVPISNHLYFYWYRQILGQKVEFLVSFYNNEISEKSEIFDDQFSVERPDGSNFTLKIRSTKLEDSAMYFCASRSLANEQFFGPGTRLTVL.

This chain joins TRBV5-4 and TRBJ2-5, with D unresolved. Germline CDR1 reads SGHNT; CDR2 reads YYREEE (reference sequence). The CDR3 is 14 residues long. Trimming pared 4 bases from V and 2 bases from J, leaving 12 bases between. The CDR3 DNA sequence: TGTGCCAGCAGCCTTATCAAGCAGCAAGAGACCCAGTACTTC. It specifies CASSLIKQQETQYF.

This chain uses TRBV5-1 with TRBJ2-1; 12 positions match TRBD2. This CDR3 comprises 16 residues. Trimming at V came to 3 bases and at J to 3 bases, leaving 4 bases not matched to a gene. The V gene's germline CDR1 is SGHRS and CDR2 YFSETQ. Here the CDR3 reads CASSSMTSGSYNEQFF. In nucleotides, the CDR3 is TGCGCCAGCAGCTCTATGACTAGCGGGAGCTACAATGAGCAGTTCTTC. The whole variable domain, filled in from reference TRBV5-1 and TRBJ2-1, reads KAGVTQTPRYLIKTRGQQVTLSCSPISGHRSVSWYQQTPGQGLQFLFEYFSETQRNKGNFPGRFSGRQFSNSRSEMNVSTLELGDSALYLCASSSMTSGSYNEQFFGPGTRLTVL.